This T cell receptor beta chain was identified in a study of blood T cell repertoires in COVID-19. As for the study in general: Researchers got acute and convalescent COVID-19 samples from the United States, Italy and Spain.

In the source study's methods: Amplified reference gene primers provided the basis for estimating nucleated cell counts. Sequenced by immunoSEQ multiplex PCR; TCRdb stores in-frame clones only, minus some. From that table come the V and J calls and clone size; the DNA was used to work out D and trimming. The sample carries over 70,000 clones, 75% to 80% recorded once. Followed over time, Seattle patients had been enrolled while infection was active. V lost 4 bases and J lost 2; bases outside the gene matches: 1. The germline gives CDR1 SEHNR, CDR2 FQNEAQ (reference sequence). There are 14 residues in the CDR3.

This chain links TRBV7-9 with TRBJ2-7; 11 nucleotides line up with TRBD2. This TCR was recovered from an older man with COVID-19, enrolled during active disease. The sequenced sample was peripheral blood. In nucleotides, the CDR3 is TGTGCCAGCAGCTCGACTAGCGGGGCCTACGAGCAGTACTTC. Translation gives CASSSTSGAYEQYF.